A selection of T cell receptor beta chains follows, all from one sample in a study of blood T cell repertoires in COVID-19. Assay: immunoSEQ multiplex PCR; the TCRdb copy retains only in-frame clones and omits some. The sample lists about 140,000 clones, more than 65% occurring once. Source material: peripheral blood. The receptor source for this set is a woman aged 60-75 years with acute or convalescent COVID-19. CDR3s include the opening cysteine and the closing phenylalanine or tryptophan. The D gene is left open where the match is weak. The size entry is marked missing in some rows and otherwise reads once, few, many or a size class.

j_call,v_call,d_call,clone_size,cdr3_aa,cdr3_nt
TRBJ2-1,TRBV6-4,NA,NA,CASKDQRNELFF,TGTGCCAGCAAAGATCAGCGGAACGAGCTCTTCTTC
TRBJ2-7,TRBV30,NA,NA,CAWSVRVTGTEQYF,TGTGCCTGGAGTGTACGGGTGACAGGGACTGAGCAGTACTTC
TRBJ2-7,TRBV30,NA,NA,CAWTSGLSYEQYF,TGTGCCTGGACCAGCGGGCTGTCCTACGAGCAGTACTTC
TRBJ1-1,TRBV9,NA,NA,CASSVGGQSSEAFF,TGTGCCAGCAGCGTAGGGGGGCAGAGCTCTGAAGCTTTCTTT
TRBJ1-4,TRBV6-6,TRBD1,NA,CASTTTGQGGEKLFF,TGTGCCAGCACAACAACCGGACAGGGTGGTGAAAAACTGTTTTTT
TRBJ2-5,TRBV6-5,NA,NA,CASQHTGRHETQYF,TGTGCCAGCCAACATACAGGGCGGCACGAGACCCAGTACTTC
TRBJ1-5,TRBV5-1,NA,NA,CASSLASDQPQHF,TGCGCCAGCAGCTTGGCCTCGGATCAGCCCCAGCATTTT
TRBJ2-1,TRBV5-1,NA,NA,CASSLQSEQFF,TGCGCCAGCAGCCTTCAGTCGGAGCAGTTCTTC
TRBJ2-4,TRBV18,TRBD2,NA,CASSPGTSGSSIQYF,TGTGCCAGCTCACCCGGGACTAGCGGGAGTAGCATTCAGTACTTC
TRBJ2-1,TRBV4-1,NA,NA,CASSRGASGPGDEQFF,TGCGCCAGCAGCCGCGGAGCTAGCGGCCCAGGGGATGAGCAGTTCTTC
TRBJ2-5,TRBV5-1,NA,NA,CASSLGSSGETQYF,TGCGCCAGCAGCCTAGGCTCATCGGGGGAGACCCAGTACTTC
TRBJ1-1,TRBV18,NA,NA,CASSPTILSRGTEAFF,TGTGCCAGCTCACCAACCATCCTGAGTAGGGGGACTGAAGCTTTCTTT
TRBJ2-1,TRBV12-3/TRBV12-4,NA,once,CASSIRSEGEQFF,TGTGCCAGCAGCATTCGGTCTGAGGGTGAGCAGTTCTTC
TRBJ2-7,TRBV25-1,NA,NA,CASSEYAGTYEQYF,TGTGCCAGCAGTGAATATGCGGGGACCTACGAGCAGTACTTC
TRBJ2-3,TRBV11-2,NA,NA,CASSLFPISTDTQYF,TGTGCCAGCAGCTTATTCCCTATTAGCACAGATACGCAGTATTTT
TRBJ1-2,TRBV13,NA,NA,CASSLGGDGYTF,TGTGCCAGCAGCTTAGGCGGGGATGGCTACACCTTC
TRBJ2-7,TRBV6-5,TRBD1,NA,CASRDTGGYYEQYF,TGTGCCAGCAGAGACACAGGGGGCTACTACGAGCAGTACTTC
TRBJ2-2,TRBV4-2,TRBD2,NA,CASSQASGTNTGELFF,TGTGCCAGCAGCCAAGCAAGCGGGACCAACACCGGGGAGCTGTTTTTT
TRBJ1-5,TRBV20-1,NA,NA,CSASYLNQPQHF,TGCAGTGCTAGTTATCTCAATCAGCCCCAGCATTTT
TRBJ1-5,TRBV6-1,TRBD1,NA,CASSEAPGGRSNQPQHF,TGTGCCAGCAGTGAAGCCCCAGGGGGCAGGAGCAATCAGCCCCAGCATTTT
TRBJ1-5,TRBV7-2,NA,few,CASSLSIGARLLGDQPQHF,TGTGCCAGCAGCTTGAGTATAGGGGCTCGGTTATTAGGGGATCAGCCCCAGCATTTT
TRBJ2-2,TRBV28,NA,NA,CASSFMDRNTGELFF,TGTGCCAGCAGTTTTATGGACAGGAACACCGGGGAGCTGTTTTTT
TRBJ1-3,TRBV7-9,NA,few,CASSSGTSGNTIYF,TGTGCCAGCAGTTCAGGGACTTCTGGAAACACCATATATTTT
TRBJ2-3,TRBV7-9,NA,NA,CASSLSGLSSTDTQYF,TGTGCCAGCAGCTTATCCGGACTCTCTAGCACAGATACGCAGTATTTT
TRBJ1-4,TRBV19,NA,NA,CASSETRGRGEKLFF,TGTGCCAGTAGTGAAACCAGGGGAAGGGGTGAAAAACTGTTTTTT
TRBJ1-2,TRBV5-4,NA,NA,CASSLTGALPYGYTF,TGTGCCAGCAGCTTGACAGGCGCTCTCCCTTATGGCTACACCTTC
TRBJ2-7,TRBV27,NA,NA,CASSLTAYYEQYF,TGTGCCAGCAGCCTGACAGCTTACTACGAGCAGTACTTC
TRBJ1-5,TRBV28,NA,few,CASRRESNQPQHF,TGTGCCAGCCGTAGGGAGAGCAATCAGCCCCAGCATTTT
TRBJ2-6,TRBV30,TRBD1,NA,CAWKGGQAGANVLTF,TGTGCCTGGAAAGGGGGACAGGCTGGGGCCAACGTCCTGACTTTC
TRBJ1-6,TRBV28,TRBD1,NA,CASSSLMGQGNSPLHF,TGTGCCAGCAGTAGTTTAATGGGACAGGGGAATTCACCCCTCCACTTT
TRBJ2-2,TRBV5-1,TRBD2,NA,CASSLSGRRGTGELFF,TGCGCCAGCAGCTTGAGCGGGAGGCGGGGGACCGGGGAGCTGTTTTTT
TRBJ2-7,TRBV28,TRBD1,few,CASSPPGQAGEQYF,TGTGCCAGCAGTCCCCCGGGACAGGCAGGAGAGCAGTACTTC
TRBJ2-3,TRBV2,TRBD2,NA,CASSVTSGFADTQYF,TGTGCCAGCAGTGTAACTAGCGGGTTCGCAGATACGCAGTATTTT
TRBJ2-7,TRBV3-1/TRBV3-2,TRBD2,NA,CASSQPLAGPYEQYF,TGTGCCAGCAGCCAACCCCTAGCGGGACCCTACGAGCAGTACTTC
TRBJ2-1,TRBV3-1/TRBV3-2,TRBD2,NA,CASSQVGTSGRSSYNEQFF,TGTGCCAGCAGCCAAGTGGGGACTAGCGGGAGGAGCTCCTACAATGAGCAGTTCTTC
TRBJ1-4,TRBV5-1,NA,NA,CASTSQGATNEKLFF,TGCGCCAGCACCTCACAGGGAGCAACTAATGAAAAACTGTTTTTT
TRBJ1-1,TRBV19,TRBD1,NA,CASSGGTVGYAFF,TGTGCCAGTAGTGGCGGGACAGTAGGATACGCTTTCTTT
TRBJ2-1,TRBV7-9,TRBD2,NA,CASRATSGTYNEQFF,TGTGCCAGCAGGGCGACTAGCGGGACCTACAATGAGCAGTTCTTC
TRBJ1-1,TRBV19,TRBD1,NA,CASSIRTGGLNTEAFF,TGTGCCAGTAGTATCCGGACAGGGGGCCTGAACACTGAAGCTTTCTTT
TRBJ2-1,TRBV7-3,TRBD2,NA,CASSPLAGEGYNEQFF,TGTGCCAGCAGCCCGTTAGCGGGAGAGGGCTACAATGAGCAGTTCTTC
TRBJ1-6,TRBV5-4,NA,NA,CASSLPTVNSPLHF,TGTGCCAGCAGCCTCCCGACAGTTAATTCACCCCTCCACTTT
TRBJ2-7,TRBV30,TRBD2,NA,CACSGRGEQYF,TGTGCCTGTAGCGGGAGAGGAGAGCAGTACTTC
TRBJ2-7,TRBV7-2,TRBD1,NA,CASSLDRGHEQYF,TGTGCCAGCAGCTTAGACAGGGGCCACGAGCAGTACTTC
TRBJ2-7,TRBV28,TRBD1,NA,CASSAPGTGFEQYF,TGTGCCAGCAGTGCACCCGGGACAGGATTCGAGCAGTACTTC
TRBJ1-4,TRBV28,TRBD1,few,CASSWDRLNEKLFF,TGTGCCAGCAGTTGGGACAGACTGAATGAAAAACTGTTTTTT
TRBJ1-1,TRBV28,TRBD1,few,CASGTAQDTEAFF,TGTGCCAGTGGGACAGCGCAGGACACTGAAGCTTTCTTT